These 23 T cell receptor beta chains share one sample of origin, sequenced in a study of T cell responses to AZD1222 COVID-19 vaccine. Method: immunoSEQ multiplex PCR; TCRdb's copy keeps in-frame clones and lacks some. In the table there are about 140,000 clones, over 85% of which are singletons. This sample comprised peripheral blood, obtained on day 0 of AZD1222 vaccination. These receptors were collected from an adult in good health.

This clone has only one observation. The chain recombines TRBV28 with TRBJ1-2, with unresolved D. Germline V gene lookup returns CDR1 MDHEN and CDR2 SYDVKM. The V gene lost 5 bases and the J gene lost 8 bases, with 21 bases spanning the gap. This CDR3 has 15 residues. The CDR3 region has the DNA TGTGCCAGCAGTCCAGCCGGAGGTGAAACGGGGGGCTACACCTTC. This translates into CASSPAGGETGGYTF.

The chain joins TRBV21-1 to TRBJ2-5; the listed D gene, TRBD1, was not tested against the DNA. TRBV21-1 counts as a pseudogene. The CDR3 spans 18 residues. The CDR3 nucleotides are TGTGCCAGCAGCGCCGGACGAGTGGGACAGGGAGTTTTGGAGACCCAGTACTTC. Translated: CASSAGRVGQGVLETQYF.

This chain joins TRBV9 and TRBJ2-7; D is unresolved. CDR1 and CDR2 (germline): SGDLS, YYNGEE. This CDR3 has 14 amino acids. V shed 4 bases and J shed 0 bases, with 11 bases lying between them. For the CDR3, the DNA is TGTGCCAGCAGCTCCGCCTACCTCTCCTACGAGCAGTACTTC. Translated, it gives CASSSAYLSYEQYF.

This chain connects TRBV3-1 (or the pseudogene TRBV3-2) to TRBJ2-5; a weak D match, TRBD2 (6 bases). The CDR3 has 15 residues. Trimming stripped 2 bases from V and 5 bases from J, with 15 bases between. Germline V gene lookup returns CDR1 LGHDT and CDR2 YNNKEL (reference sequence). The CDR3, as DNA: TGTGCCAGCAGCCAACAAATTTCCGGGAGTGAGACCCAGTACTTC. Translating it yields CASSQQISGSETQYF.

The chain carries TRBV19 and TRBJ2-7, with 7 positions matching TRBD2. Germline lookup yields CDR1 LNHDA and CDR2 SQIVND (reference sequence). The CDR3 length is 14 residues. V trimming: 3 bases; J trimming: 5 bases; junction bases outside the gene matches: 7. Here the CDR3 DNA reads TGTGCCAGTAGTATCGGCGGGAGTGCCCACGAGCAGTACTTC. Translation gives CASSIGGSAHEQYF.

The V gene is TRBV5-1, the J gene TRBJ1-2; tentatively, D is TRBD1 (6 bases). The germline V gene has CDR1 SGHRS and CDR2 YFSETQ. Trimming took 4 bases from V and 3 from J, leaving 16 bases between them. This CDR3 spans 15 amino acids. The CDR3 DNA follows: TGCGCCAGCAGCGTTTCCGGGGACATAGACTATGGCTACACCTTC. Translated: CASSVSGDIDYGYTF.

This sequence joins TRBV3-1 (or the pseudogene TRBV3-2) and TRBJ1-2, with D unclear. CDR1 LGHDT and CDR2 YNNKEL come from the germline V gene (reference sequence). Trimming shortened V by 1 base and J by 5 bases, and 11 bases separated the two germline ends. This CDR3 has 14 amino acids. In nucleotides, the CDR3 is TGTGCCAGCAGCCAAGTTTCGGGGAAATATGGCTACACCTTC. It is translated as CASSQVSGKYGYTF.

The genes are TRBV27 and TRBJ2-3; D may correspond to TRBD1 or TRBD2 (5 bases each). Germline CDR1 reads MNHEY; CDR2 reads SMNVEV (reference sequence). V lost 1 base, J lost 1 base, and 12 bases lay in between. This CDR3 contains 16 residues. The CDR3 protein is CASSLFGGIGTDTQYF. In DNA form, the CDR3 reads TGTGCCAGCAGTTTATTTGGGGGAATAGGCACAGATACGCAGTATTTT.

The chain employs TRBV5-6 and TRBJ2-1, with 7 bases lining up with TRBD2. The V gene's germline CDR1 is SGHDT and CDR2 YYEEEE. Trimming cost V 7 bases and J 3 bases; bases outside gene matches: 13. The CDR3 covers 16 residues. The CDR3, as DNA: TGTGCCAGCCACACTCCAGGCGGGGGATACTACAATGAGCAGTTCTTC. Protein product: CASHTPGGGYYNEQFF.

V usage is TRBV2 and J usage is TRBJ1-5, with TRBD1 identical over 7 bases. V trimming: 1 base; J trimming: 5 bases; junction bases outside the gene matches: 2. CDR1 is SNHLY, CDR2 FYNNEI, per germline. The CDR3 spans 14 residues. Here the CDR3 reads CASSEGGQHQPQHF. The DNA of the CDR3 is TGTGCCAGCAGTGAAGGGGGACAGCATCAGCCCCAGCATTTT.

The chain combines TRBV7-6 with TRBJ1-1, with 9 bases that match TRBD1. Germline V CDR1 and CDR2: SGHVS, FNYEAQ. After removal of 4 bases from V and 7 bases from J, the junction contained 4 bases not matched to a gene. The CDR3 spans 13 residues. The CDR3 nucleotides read TGTGCCAGCAGCTGGGACAGGGAGAGTGAAGCTTTCTTT. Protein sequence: CASSWDRESEAFF.

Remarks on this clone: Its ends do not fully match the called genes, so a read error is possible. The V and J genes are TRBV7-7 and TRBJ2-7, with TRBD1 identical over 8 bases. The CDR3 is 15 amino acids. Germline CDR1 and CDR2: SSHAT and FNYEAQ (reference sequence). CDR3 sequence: CASSLGQGGSYEQYF. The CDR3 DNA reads TGTGCTAGCAGCCTCGGACAGGGAGGCTCCTACGAGCAGTACTTC.

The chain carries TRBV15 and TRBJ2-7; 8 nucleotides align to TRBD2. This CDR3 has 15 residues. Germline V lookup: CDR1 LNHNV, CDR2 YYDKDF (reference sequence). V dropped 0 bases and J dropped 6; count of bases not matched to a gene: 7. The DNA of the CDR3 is TGTGCCACCAGCAGAGACCCCCGGGAGGGGAGCGAGCAGTACTTC. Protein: CATSRDPREGSEQYF.

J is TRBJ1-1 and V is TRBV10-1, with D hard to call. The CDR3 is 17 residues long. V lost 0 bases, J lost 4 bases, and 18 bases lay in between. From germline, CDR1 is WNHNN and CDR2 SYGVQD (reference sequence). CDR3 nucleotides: TGCGCCAGCAGTGAGTCCATTTACAATCTAAAGGCCACTGAAGCTTTCTTT. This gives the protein CASSESIYNLKATEAFF.

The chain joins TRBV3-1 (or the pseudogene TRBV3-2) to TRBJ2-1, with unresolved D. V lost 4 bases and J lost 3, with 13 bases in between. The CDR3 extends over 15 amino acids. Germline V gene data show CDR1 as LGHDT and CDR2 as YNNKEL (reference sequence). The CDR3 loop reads CASSRRPRGYNEQFF. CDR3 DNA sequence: TGTGCCAGCAGCCGCCGCCCTAGAGGCTACAATGAGCAGTTCTTC.

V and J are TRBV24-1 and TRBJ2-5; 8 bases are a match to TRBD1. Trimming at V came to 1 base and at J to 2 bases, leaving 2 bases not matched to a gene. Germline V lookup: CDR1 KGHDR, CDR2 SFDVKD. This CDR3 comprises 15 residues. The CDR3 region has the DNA TGTGCCACCAGTGATTTAGGACAGGGACAAGAGACCCAGTACTTC. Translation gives CATSDLGQGQETQYF.

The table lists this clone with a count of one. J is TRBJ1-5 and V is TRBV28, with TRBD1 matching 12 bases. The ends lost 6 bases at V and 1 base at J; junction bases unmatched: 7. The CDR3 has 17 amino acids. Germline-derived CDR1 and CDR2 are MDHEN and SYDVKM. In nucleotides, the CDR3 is TGTGCCAGCAGCCCGGGACAGGGGGCCGGGAGCAATCAGCCCCAGCATTTT. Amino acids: CASSPGQGAGSNQPQHF.

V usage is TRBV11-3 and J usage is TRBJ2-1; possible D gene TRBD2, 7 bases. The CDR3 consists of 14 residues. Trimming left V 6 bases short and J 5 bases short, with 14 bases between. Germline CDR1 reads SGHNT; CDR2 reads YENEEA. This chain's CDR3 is CASSRGGPDNEQFF. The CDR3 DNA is TGTGCCAGCAGTCGCGGGGGCCCTGACAATGAGCAGTTCTTC.

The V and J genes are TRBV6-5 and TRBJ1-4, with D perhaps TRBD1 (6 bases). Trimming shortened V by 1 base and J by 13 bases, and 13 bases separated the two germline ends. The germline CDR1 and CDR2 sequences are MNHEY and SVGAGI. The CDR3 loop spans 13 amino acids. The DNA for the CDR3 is TGTGCCAGCAGTTACTTCCTACAGGGCTCACTGTTTTTT. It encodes CASSYFLQGSLFF.

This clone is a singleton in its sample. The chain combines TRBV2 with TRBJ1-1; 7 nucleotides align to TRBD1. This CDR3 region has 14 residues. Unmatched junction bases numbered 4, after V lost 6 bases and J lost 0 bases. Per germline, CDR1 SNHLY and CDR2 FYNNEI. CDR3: CASSLTGMNTEAFF. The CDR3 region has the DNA TGTGCCAGCAGCCTGACAGGGATGAACACTGAAGCTTTCTTT.

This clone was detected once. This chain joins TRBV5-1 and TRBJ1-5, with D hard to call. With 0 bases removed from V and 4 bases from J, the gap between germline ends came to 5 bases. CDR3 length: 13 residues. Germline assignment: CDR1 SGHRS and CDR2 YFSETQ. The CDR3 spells CASSLGKNQPQHF. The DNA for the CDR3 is TGCGCCAGCAGCTTGGGGAAGAATCAGCCCCAGCATTTT.

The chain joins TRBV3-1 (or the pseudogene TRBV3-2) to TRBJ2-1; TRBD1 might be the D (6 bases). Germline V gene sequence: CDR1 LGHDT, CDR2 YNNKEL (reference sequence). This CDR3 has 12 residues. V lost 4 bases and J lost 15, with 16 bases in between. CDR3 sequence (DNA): TGTGCCAGCAGCCTACAGGGTTCCCTTCGGTTCTTC. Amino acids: CASSLQGSLRFF.

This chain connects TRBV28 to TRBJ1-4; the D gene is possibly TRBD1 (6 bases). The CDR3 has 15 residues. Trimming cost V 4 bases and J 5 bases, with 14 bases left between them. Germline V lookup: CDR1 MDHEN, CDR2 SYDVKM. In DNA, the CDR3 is TGTGCCAGCAGTTCACAGGGAGAAGCAAATGAAAAACTGTTTTTT. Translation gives CASSSQGEANEKLFF.